Shown below are 14 T cell receptor beta chains from a single sample sequenced in a study of radiotherapy plus CTLA-4 blockade in lung cancer. Here immunoSEQ multiplex PCR was the method, and the copy in TCRdb shows in-frame clones only, minus some. The sample has 52,000 or so clones, around four fifths seen once. The material sequenced was peripheral blood, taken from a patient treated with radiotherapy plus ipilimumab. Receptors originate from a human donor with non-small cell lung cancer whose response to radiotherapy plus ipilimumab could not be evaluated.

The CDR3 nucleotides are TGTGCCAGCAGTATGGACAGGGAGTTATATTATGGCTACACCTTC. Translated, it gives CASSMDRELYYGYTF. The J gene is TRBJ1-2, the V gene TRBV6-5; 8 bases are shared with TRBD1. The CDR3 spans 15 residues. Germline V lookup: CDR1 MNHEY, CDR2 SVGAGI. V lost 5 bases to trimming and J lost 5 bases; unmatched junction nucleotides: 10.

The chain employs TRBV11-2 and TRBJ2-5; D possibly corresponds to TRBD1 (7 bases). Germline CDR1 SGHAT, CDR2 FQNNGV. V was pared by 5 bases and J by 7 bases, with 17 bases between. This CDR3 spans 14 amino acids. The CDR3: CASSPDYQGGTQYF. The DNA for the CDR3 is TGTGCCAGCAGCCCGGACTATCAGGGGGGGACCCAGTACTTC.

This chain joins TRBV4-3 and TRBJ2-3, with 9 bases matching TRBD1. The CDR3 is 15 amino acids. CDR1 is LGHNA and CDR2 is YSLEER in the germline V gene. V lost 4 bases to trimming and J lost 4 bases; unmatched junction nucleotides: 6. CDR3 amino acids: CASSPWDREADTQYF. The CDR3 DNA is TGCGCCAGCAGCCCATGGGACAGGGAGGCAGATACGCAGTATTTT.

This chain uses TRBV28 with TRBJ2-1; 8 bases are a match to TRBD2. Trimming at V came to 5 bases and at J to 5 bases, leaving 11 bases not matched to a gene. Germline lookup yields CDR1 MDHEN and CDR2 SYDVKM. The CDR3 length is 16 residues. The CDR3 sequence is CASSPFSGAQHNEQFF. CDR3 DNA: TGTGCCAGCAGTCCCTTTAGCGGGGCCCAGCACAATGAGCAGTTCTTC.

The genes are TRBV7-2 and TRBJ2-5; 11 bases are a match to TRBD2. Losses at the gene ends were 4 bases for V and 1 base for J; bases not matched to a gene: 11. This CDR3 has 18 amino acids. CDR1 and CDR2 (germline): SGHTA, FQGNSA. CDR3 loop: CASSWRTSGPQSQETQYF. CDR3 coding DNA: TGTGCCAGCAGCTGGCGGACTAGCGGGCCCCAAAGCCAAGAGACCCAGTACTTC.

The chain uses TRBV9 and TRBJ2-3, with 14 bases identical to TRBD2. Losses at the gene ends were 3 bases for V and 4 bases for J; bases not matched to a gene: 7. The CDR3 covers 17 residues. Germline CDR1 and CDR2: SGDLS and YYNGEE. CDR3 bases: TGTGCCAGCAGCGCAGGGGGACTAGCGGGAGTATCAGATACGCAGTATTTT. This gives the protein CASSAGGLAGVSDTQYF.

The chain employs TRBV6-5 and TRBJ2-7, with D possibly TRBD1 on 5 matching bases. The germline V gene has CDR1 MNHEY and CDR2 SVGAGI. The CDR3 extends over 15 amino acids. V was shortened by 2 bases and J by 7 bases, with 18 bases between the two germline ends. The CDR3 sequence is CASSYDRGAVGEQYF. In DNA form, the CDR3 reads TGTGCCAGCAGTTACGATAGGGGTGCAGTTGGGGAGCAGTACTTC.

The V call is TRBV19, the J call TRBJ2-5; D is ambiguous. V was trimmed by 9 bases and J by 5 bases, leaving 10 bases between them. The CDR3 spans 11 residues. Germline V gene sequence: CDR1 LNHDA, CDR2 SQIVND (reference sequence). The CDR3 DNA follows: TGTGCCAGCCAATTCGGGGAGACCCAGTACTTC. It is translated as CASQFGETQYF.

The chain uses TRBV6-4 and TRBJ1-2; 9 nucleotides agree with TRBD1. The CDR3 consists of 14 residues. V was clipped by 4 bases and J by 2 bases; unmatched bases: 2. Germline CDR1 reads MRHNA; CDR2 reads SNTAGT. CDR3 protein: CASSAGTGNYGYTF. The CDR3, as DNA: TGTGCCAGCAGTGCCGGGACAGGGAACTATGGCTACACCTTC.

This clone has only one observation. The chain carries TRBV9 and TRBJ2-2; TRBD2 agrees at 7 bases. The trim removed 3 bases at V and 2 bases at J, leaving 10 bases unmatched. The CDR3 runs 17 residues. Germline V CDR1 and CDR2: SGDLS, YYNGEE. As DNA, the CDR3 is TGTGCCAGCAGCGGCGACGCGGGAGTAAACAACACCGGGGAGCTGTTTTTT. This translates into CASSGDAGVNNTGELFF.

The table lists this clone with a count of one. CDR3 loop: CASSMTSGVYEQYF. The CDR3 nucleotides are TGCGCCAGCAGCATGACTAGCGGGGTTTACGAGCAGTACTTC. The chain is built from TRBV10-2 and TRBJ2-7, with 11 bases identical to TRBD2. Trimming cost V 6 bases and J 4 bases; bases outside gene matches: 5. Germline V gene lookup returns CDR1 WSHSY and CDR2 SAAADI. The CDR3 consists of 14 residues.

The chain employs TRBV29-1 and TRBJ1-4, with TRBD1 matching 7 bases. Per germline, CDR1 SQVTM and CDR2 ANQGSEA. V was clipped by 5 bases and J by 8 bases; unmatched bases: 8. The CDR3 consists of 13 residues. CDR3 amino acids: CSVLGQGEEKLFF. CDR3 sequence (DNA): TGCAGCGTTCTAGGTCAGGGGGAAGAAAAACTGTTTTTT.

This clone turned up a few times. The genes are TRBV19 and TRBJ2-5; 7 positions agree with TRBD2. The V segment lost 9 bases and the J segment 1 base; nucleotides outside the gene matches: 11. The germline CDR1 and CDR2 sequences are LNHDA and SQIVND (reference sequence). The CDR3 length is 15 residues. The CDR3 DNA follows: TGTGCCAGCAAAGACTCGGGGGGAATCCAAGAGACCCAGTACTTC. Translation: CASKDSGGIQETQYF.

Remarks on this clone: At one end, the junction sequence differs from germline, possibly due to a read error. V and J are TRBV6-1 and TRBJ2-7; 8 bases match TRBD1. CDR3 length: 15 residues. Germline V gives CDR1 MNHNS, CDR2 SASEGT. CDR3 sequence: CASSEGQGATYGQYF. As DNA, the CDR3 is TGTGCCAGCAGTGAAGGTCAGGGGGCTACCTACGGGCAGTACTTC.